These 8 T cell receptor beta chains originate from one sample sequenced in a study of beta chain features in type 1 diabetes. Expressed TCRB transcripts were sequenced because the entire RNA isolate underwent reverse transcription. Sequencing used immunoSEQ multiplex PCR; TCRdb keeps in-frame clones, though not all of them. Of around 40,000 clones in the sample, almost 65% were seen once. The sample taken for sequencing was Tregs from blood. The receptors were sampled from a young woman in good health.

This chain joins TRBV6-5 and TRBJ2-5; D might be TRBD2 (5 bases). The tail of the sequence fits TRBJ2-7 better, so the J call may be wrong. The CDR3 contains 13 residues. Germline V gene sequence: CDR1 MNHEY, CDR2 SVGAGI. The CDR3 spells CASSRRSDYEQYF. DNA of the CDR3: TGTGCCAGCAGTCGGAGGTCGGATTACGAGCAGTACTTC.

The V and J genes are TRBV28 and TRBJ1-1; D not resolved. Germline loops: CDR1 MDHEN, CDR2 SYDVKM. This CDR3 comprises 11 residues. V lost 1 base, J lost 7 bases, and 4 bases lay in between. CDR3 sequence (DNA): TGTGCCAGCAGTTTATCCCTTGAAGCTTTCTTT. As protein: CASSLSLEAFF.

The chain uses TRBV7-8 and TRBJ2-1; TRBD2 matches at 7 bases. This CDR3 comprises 16 residues. V lost 4 bases to trimming and J lost 8 bases; unmatched junction nucleotides: 14. Germline V CDR1 and CDR2: SGHVS, FQNEAQ. The chain's CDR3 is CASSWLTSIDFDEQFF. CDR3 sequence (DNA): TGTGCCAGCAGCTGGCTGACTAGCATAGATTTTGATGAGCAGTTCTTC.

Details on this clone: The same CDR3 can be traced to other DNA sequences in this sample. This chain connects TRBV29-1 to TRBJ1-2, with 12 bases aligning to TRBD1. This CDR3 has 13 amino acids. Germline V gene data show CDR1 as SQVTM and CDR2 as ANQGSEA. The junction had 7 bases not matched to a gene; V was cut back by 7 bases and J by 7 bases. The CDR3 bases are TGCAGCGCCCCGGGACAGGGGGCGAGTGGCTACACCTTC. This codes for CSAPGQGASGYTF.

The chain couples TRBV14 to TRBJ2-1; a weak D match, TRBD2 (6 bases). Between the trimmed V and J ends, which lost 3 bases and 9 bases, there was a span of 21 bases. The germline V gene encodes CDR1 SGHDN and CDR2 FVKESK. The CDR3 is made up of 16 amino acids. The CDR3 here is CASSQKRGLEGTEQFF. The CDR3 nucleotides read TGTGCCAGCAGCCAGAAGAGGGGACTGGAAGGTACTGAGCAGTTCTTC.

The chain recombines TRBV29-1 with TRBJ2-1, with D maybe TRBD2 (6 bases). The CDR3 has 15 residues. The germline V gene has CDR1 SQVTM and CDR2 ANQGSEA. V was pared by 8 bases and J by 0 bases, with 17 bases between. The CDR3, as DNA: TGCAGCTGTTGGGGCGGGATCCGCTCCTACAATGAGCAGTTCTTC. The encoded protein is CSCWGGIRSYNEQFF.

This chain joins TRBV28 and TRBJ2-1, with 7 nucleotides matching TRBD1. J gave up 5 bases and V 2 bases, and 9 bases lay outside the gene matches. CDR1 is MDHEN and CDR2 is SYDVKM in the germline V gene. This CDR3 has 16 residues. CDR3 in DNA: TGTGCCAGCAGTTTAATCACAGGGGCTGAGAACAATGAGCAGTTCTTC. This gives the protein CASSLITGAENNEQFF.

V usage is TRBV5-1 and J usage is TRBJ2-2, with D maybe TRBD2 (5 bases). Germline V gene sequence: CDR1 SGHRS, CDR2 YFSETQ. Between the trimmed V and J ends, which lost 2 bases and 0 bases, there was a span of 8 bases. The CDR3 is made up of 15 amino acids. As DNA, the CDR3 is TGCGCCAGCAGCTTTGGCGGGCCGAACACCGGGGAGCTGTTTTTT. It is translated as CASSFGGPNTGELFF.